The following is a T cell receptor (beta chain) sequence with its context. What it binds is not known. The sample originates from a study of OX40 agonist ivuxolimab in advanced cancers. In the study overall: Patients were infused with ivuxolimab every 2 weeks at 0.01 to 10 mg/kg. Two patients with cutaneous melanoma and one with hepatocellular carcinoma, three in total, showed partial responses.

Anyone with autoimmune disease history or systemic immunosuppression was excluded. Study-wide results and limits: Circulating CD4+ and CD8+ T cells showed clonal expansion by week 6 at 0.1 to 3.0 mg/kg.

TCRdb's table, derived via immunoSEQ multiplex PCR, lists solely in-frame clones and lacks some. The repertoire consists of roughly 56,000 clones, with 70% to 90% occurring once and the leading ten covering roughly 18%. The source of this sequence is an adult with an advanced solid tumor such as melanoma, head and neck, liver or kidney cancer. The starting material was CD4+ or CD8+ T cells sorted from blood, obtained in a trial of the OX40 agonist ivuxolimab.

CDR3 in DNA: TGTGCCAGCAGTTCTAGCGGGAGGAGCCACGAGCAGTACTTC. Encoded protein: CASSSSGRSHEQYF. The V gene is TRBV28, the J gene TRBJ2-7, with TRBD2 matching over 11 bases. The germline gives CDR1 MDHEN, CDR2 SYDVKM. The J segment lost 5 bases and the V segment lost 4 bases, leaving 4 bases of the junction unmatched. CDR3 size: 14 residues.